These T cell receptor beta chains were read from a single sample in a study of cytomegalovirus exposure and HLA in healthy donors. Data came from immunoSEQ multiplex PCR; TCRdb stores just in-frame clones and leaves some out. The table includes over 150,000 clones, roughly 86% detected once. The sequencing sample was made of PBMCs. The receptors come from a woman under 30 in good health and CMV-seropositive. The CDR3 runs from the conserved cysteine through the conserved F or W. D genes are given only for firm matches.

v_call: TRBV7-6; j_call: TRBJ2-3; d_call: -; cdr3_aa: CASSVERARDTQYF; cdr3_nt: TGTGCCAGCAGCGTTGAACGAGCGAGGGATACGCAGTATTTT
v_call: TRBV10-3; j_call: TRBJ2-1; d_call: -; cdr3_aa: CAISESGVDNEQFF; cdr3_nt: TGTGCCATCAGTGAGTCGGGAGTAGACAATGAGCAGTTCTTC
v_call: TRBV7-9; j_call: TRBJ2-3; d_call: TRBD1; cdr3_aa: CASSFDRGPDTQYF; cdr3_nt: TGTGCCAGCAGCTTCGACAGGGGACCCGATACGCAGTATTTT
v_call: TRBV9; j_call: TRBJ1-2; d_call: -; cdr3_aa: CASSVEGVGGYTF; cdr3_nt: TGTGCCAGCAGCGTAGAGGGGGTCGGTGGCTACACCTTC
v_call: TRBV2; j_call: TRBJ2-1; d_call: TRBD2; cdr3_aa: CASSEGSSGRDEQFF; cdr3_nt: TGTGCCAGCAGTGAAGGGTCTAGCGGACGGGATGAGCAGTTCTTC
v_call: TRBV6-6; j_call: TRBJ2-1; d_call: -; cdr3_aa: CASSYSRDNEQFF; cdr3_nt: TGTGCCAGCAGTTACTCTCGGGATAATGAGCAGTTCTTC
v_call: TRBV19; j_call: TRBJ1-1; d_call: TRBD1; cdr3_aa: CASSKGGRQGEAEAFF; cdr3_nt: TGTGCCAGTAGTAAGGGGGGCAGACAGGGAGAGGCTGAAGCTTTCTTT
v_call: TRBV2; j_call: TRBJ2-1; d_call: TRBD2; cdr3_aa: CASSGPGRGGNEQFF; cdr3_nt: TGTGCCAGCAGTGGACCGGGACGCGGGGGCAATGAGCAGTTCTTC
v_call: TRBV14; j_call: TRBJ2-6; d_call: -; cdr3_aa: CASSQDTGANVLTF; cdr3_nt: TGTGCCAGCAGCCAAGATACTGGGGCCAACGTCCTGACTTTC
v_call: TRBV10-3; j_call: TRBJ2-1; d_call: TRBD2; cdr3_aa: CAMASGTPNEQFF; cdr3_nt: TGTGCCATGGCTAGCGGGACGCCTAATGAGCAGTTCTTC
v_call: TRBV2; j_call: TRBJ1-4; d_call: -; cdr3_aa: CASIEREKLFF; cdr3_nt: TGTGCCAGCATTGAGAGGGAAAAACTGTTTTTT